This T cell receptor (beta chain) is from a study of cytomegalovirus exposure and HLA in healthy donors. PCR employed 60 Vbeta and 13 Jbeta primers. TCRdb keeps only in-frame clones here, not all; method: immunoSEQ multiplex PCR. This listing includes 150,000 to 250,000 clones. This clonotype was sampled from a boy aged 5-17 years in good health and CMV-seronegative. The sample was PBMCs.

In nucleotides, the CDR3 is TGCGCCAGCAGCCAAGACCGGGTAGCGGGGAACACAGATACGCAGTATTTT. Amino acids: CASSQDRVAGNTDTQYF. The chain combines TRBV4-1 with TRBJ2-3; 8 bases map to TRBD2. Germline V gene lookup returns CDR1 MGHRA and CDR2 YSYEKL. Trimming took 0 bases from V and 2 from J; bases not matched to a gene: 7. CDR3 length equals 17 residues.